The rows below give T cell receptor beta chains drawn from one sample of a study of monozygotic twins with inflammatory bowel disease. TCRdb reworked the 5' RACE reads into one entry per CDR3 protein, no DNA. Here the sample table reports approximately 210,000 distinct CDR3 sequences. What was sequenced was blood. These receptors were obtained from a human donor with ulcerative colitis or Crohn's disease, or a healthy co-twin of an affected twin (not recorded which). Both conserved end residues are part of each CDR3.

J gene: TRBJ2-7
V gene: TRBV30
CDR3 protein: CAWSVFSHSYEQYF

J gene: TRBJ1-4
V gene: TRBV5-6
CDR3 protein: CASSRTTGHNEKLFF

J gene: TRBJ2-6
V gene: TRBV6-1
CDR3 protein: CASTGQGAFSGANVLTF

J gene: TRBJ2-7
V gene: TRBV7-2
CDR3 protein: CASSLRHGIYEQYF

J gene: TRBJ1-1
V gene: TRBV7-9
CDR3 protein: CASSDHGGGNTEAFF

J gene: TRBJ1-2
V gene: TRBV19
CDR3 protein: CASSIPGNYGYTF

J gene: TRBJ2-1
V gene: TRBV6-1
CDR3 protein: CASSGGDYYSYNEQFF

J gene: TRBJ2-3
V gene: TRBV10-3
CDR3 protein: CAISPSGNTDTQYF

J gene: TRBJ2-7
V gene: TRBV7-9
CDR3 protein: CASSLPQLPYEQYF

J gene: TRBJ1-1
V gene: TRBV18
CDR3 protein: CASSPVGGIHTEAFF

J gene: TRBJ1-6
V gene: TRBV29-1
CDR3 protein: CSVGGGSNSPLHF

J gene: TRBJ2-6
V gene: TRBV5-1
CDR3 protein: CASSLSGVSGANVLTF

J gene: TRBJ1-6
V gene: TRBV28
CDR3 protein: CASTPPGLYNSPLHF

J gene: TRBJ1-2
V gene: TRBV12-3/TRBV12-4
CDR3 protein: CASSGSNYGYTF

J gene: TRBJ2-1
V gene: TRBV18
CDR3 protein: CASSPAALRNEQFF

J gene: TRBJ2-1
V gene: TRBV4-2
CDR3 protein: CASSQMGLAGVNEQFF

J gene: TRBJ1-1
V gene: TRBV6-5
CDR3 protein: CASSYRARMNTEAFF

J gene: TRBJ2-1
V gene: TRBV7-9
CDR3 protein: CASSWGGVSEGEQFF

J gene: TRBJ2-7
V gene: TRBV9
CDR3 protein: CASSVARDGLGEQYF

J gene: TRBJ2-5
V gene: TRBV7-2
CDR3 protein: CASSPRLGPQETQYF

J gene: TRBJ1-6
V gene: TRBV6-1
CDR3 protein: CASRRTGTGNSPLHF

J gene: TRBJ2-7
V gene: TRBV7-8
CDR3 protein: CASSPDPGQNYEQYF

J gene: TRBJ1-1
V gene: TRBV12-3/TRBV12-4
CDR3 protein: CASSLVGWGAFF

J gene: TRBJ2-3
V gene: TRBV4-1
CDR3 protein: CASSRDSLPADTQYF